This T cell receptor beta chain comes out of a study of T-cell reconstitution after alpha-beta-depleted transplantation in children. This clonotype was observed many times. The antigen is not known. A library of TCRbeta sequences, prepared with unique molecular identifiers, was generated. Each CDR3 protein gets one entry after TCRdb re-called the PCR reads with MiXCR. The sample carries about 580,000 distinct CDR3 sequences, more than 20% recorded once. Findings and limits, study-wide: Elevated TCRbeta diversity at day 60 was traced, in some patients, to surviving recipient T cells and thymic progenitors. Hyperexpanded clones declined; after one year, newly produced T cells mostly supplied diversity. After transplant, at about two months, alpha-beta T cells were reportedly derived from several hundred expanded graft clones.

The germline V and J ends were trimmed by 1 base and 0 bases, with 1 base remaining between them. Germline values: CDR1 SGHTA, CDR2 FQGNSA. The length of the CDR3 is 13 residues. The V and J genes are TRBV7-2 and TRBJ2-4, with D hard to call. The receptor was isolated from a boy under two years old who had a stem cell transplant for acute myeloid leukemia, so the T cells may come from the graft donor. The sequencing here drew on PBMCs, mostly from graft donor cells, taken 360 days after TCRalphabeta/CD19-depleted stem cell transplant. The CDR3 loop reads CASSLGAKNIQYF. The CDR3 DNA sequence: TGTGCCAGCAGCTTAGGAGCCAAAAACATTCAGTACTTC. Full variable domain (remainder filled in from reference TRBV7-2 and TRBJ2-4): GAGVSQSPSNKVTEKGKDVELRCDPISGHTALYWYRQSLGQGLEFLIYFQGNSAPDKSGLPSDRFSAERTGGSVSTLTIQRTQQEDSAVYLCASSLGAKNIQYFGAGTRLSVL.